This T cell receptor (beta chain) was retrieved from a study of cytomegalovirus exposure and HLA in healthy donors. General study findings and limits: Most TCR sequences proved rare, with some public TCRs found in many donors. Reports indicate that TCR beta sequences accurately predicted the HLA-A and HLA-B alleles of most subjects.

As to this clone: Its specificity is unknown.

Germline V gene sequence: CDR1 LNHDA, CDR2 SQIVND (reference sequence). The CDR3 contains 14 residues. Trimming took 7 bases from V and 9 from J; bases not matched to a gene: 10. Primers: 60 Vbeta forward and 13 Jbeta reverse. The data were produced by immunoSEQ multiplex PCR, yet TCRdb's version contains in-frame clones alone and is incomplete. The repertoire consists of 200,000 to 250,000 clones, with roughly 84% occurring once and the leading ten covering 0.71%. The clonotype comes from a boy aged 2 to 10 in good health and CMV-seronegative. The specimen was PBMCs. The chain combines TRBV19 with TRBJ2-1, with 9 bases fitting TRBD1. CDR3: CASTQGQGIGEQFF. The CDR3 DNA follows: TGTGCCAGTACCCAAGGACAGGGGATCGGTGAGCAGTTCTTC.